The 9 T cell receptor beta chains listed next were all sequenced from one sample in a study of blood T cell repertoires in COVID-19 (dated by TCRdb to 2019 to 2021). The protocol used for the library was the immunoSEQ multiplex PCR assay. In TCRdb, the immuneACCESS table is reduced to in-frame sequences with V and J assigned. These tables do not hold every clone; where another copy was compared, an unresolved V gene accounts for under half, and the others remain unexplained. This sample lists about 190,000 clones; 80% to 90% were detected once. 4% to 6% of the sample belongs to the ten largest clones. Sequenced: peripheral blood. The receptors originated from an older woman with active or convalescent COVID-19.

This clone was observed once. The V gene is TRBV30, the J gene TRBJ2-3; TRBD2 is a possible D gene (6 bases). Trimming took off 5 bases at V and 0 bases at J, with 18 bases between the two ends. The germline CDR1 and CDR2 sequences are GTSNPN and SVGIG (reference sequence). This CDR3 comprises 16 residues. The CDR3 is CAWDEGGTASTDTQYF. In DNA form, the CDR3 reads TGTGCCTGGGATGAGGGCGGGACCGCTAGCACAGATACGCAGTATTTT. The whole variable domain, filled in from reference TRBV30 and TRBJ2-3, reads SQTIHQWPATLVQPVGSPLSLECTVEGTSNPNLYWYRQAAGRGLQLLFYSVGIGQISSEVPQNLSASRPQDRQFILSSKKLLLSDSGFYLCAWDEGGTASTDTQYFGPGTRLTVL.

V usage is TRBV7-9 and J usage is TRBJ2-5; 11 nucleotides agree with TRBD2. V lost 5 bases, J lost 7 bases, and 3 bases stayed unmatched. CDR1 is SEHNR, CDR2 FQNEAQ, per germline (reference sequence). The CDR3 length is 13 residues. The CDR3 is CASSPTSGGTQYF. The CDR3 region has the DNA TGTGCCAGCAGCCCTACTAGCGGGGGGACCCAGTACTTC.

For the CDR3, the DNA is TGCAGCGTTGAGCGGAGGGGGCCTTCCTACGAGCAGTACTTC. Protein: CSVERRGPSYEQYF. V usage is TRBV29-1 and J usage is TRBJ2-7; possibly TRBD1 for D (7 bases). CDR3 length: 14 amino acids. Trimming removed 3 bases from V and 1 base from J, with 13 bases in between. CDR1 SQVTM and CDR2 ANQGSEA come from the germline V gene.

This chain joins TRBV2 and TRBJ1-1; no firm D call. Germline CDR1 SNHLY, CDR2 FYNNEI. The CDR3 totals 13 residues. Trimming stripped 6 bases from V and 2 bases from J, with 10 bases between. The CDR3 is CASRQTANTEAFF. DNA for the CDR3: TGTGCCAGCAGACAGACCGCTAACACTGAAGCTTTCTTT.

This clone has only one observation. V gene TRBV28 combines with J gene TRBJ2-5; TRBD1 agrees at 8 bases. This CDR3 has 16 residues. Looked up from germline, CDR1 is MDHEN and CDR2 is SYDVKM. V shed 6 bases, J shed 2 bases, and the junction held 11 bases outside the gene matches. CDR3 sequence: CASSNPGTGKQETQYF. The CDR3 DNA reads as TGTGCCAGCAGCAACCCCGGGACAGGAAAACAAGAGACCCAGTACTTC. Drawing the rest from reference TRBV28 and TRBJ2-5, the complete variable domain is DVKVTQSSRYLVKRTGEKVFLECVQDMDHENMFWYRQDPGLGLRLIYFSYDVKMKEKGDIPEGYSVSREKKERFSLILESASTNQTSMYLCASSNPGTGKQETQYFGPGTRLLVL.

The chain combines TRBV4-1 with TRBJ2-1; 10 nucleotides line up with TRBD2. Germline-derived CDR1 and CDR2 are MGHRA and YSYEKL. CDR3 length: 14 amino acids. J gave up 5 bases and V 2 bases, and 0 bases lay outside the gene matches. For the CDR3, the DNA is TGCGCCAGCAGCCAACTAGCGGGGGACAATGAGCAGTTCTTC. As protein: CASSQLAGDNEQFF.

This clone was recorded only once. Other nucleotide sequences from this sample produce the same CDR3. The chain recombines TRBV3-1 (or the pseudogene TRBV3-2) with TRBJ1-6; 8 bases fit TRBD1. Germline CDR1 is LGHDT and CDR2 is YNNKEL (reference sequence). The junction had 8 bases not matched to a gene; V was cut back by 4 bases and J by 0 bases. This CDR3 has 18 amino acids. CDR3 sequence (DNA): TGTGCCAGCAGCCGAACTCGGACAGGGAGCTCCTATAATTCACCCCTCCACTTT. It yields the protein CASSRTRTGSSYNSPLHF.

The CDR3 reads CASSGLKVGETQYF. For the CDR3, the DNA is TGTGCCAGCAGTGGCCTCAAAGTCGGGGAGACCCAGTACTTC. The rearrangement links TRBV2 to TRBJ2-5; D ambiguous. V was cut by 4 bases and J by 5 bases, with 14 bases left in between. The CDR3 is 14 amino acids. Germline CDR1 and CDR2: SNHLY and FYNNEI. Looking up the rest from reference TRBV2 and TRBJ2-5 gives the full variable domain: EPEVTQTPSHQVTQMGQEVILRCVPISNHLYFYWYRQILGQKVEFLVSFYNNEISEKSEIFDDQFSVERPDGSNFTLKIRSTKLEDSAMYFCASSGLKVGETQYFGPGTRLLVL.

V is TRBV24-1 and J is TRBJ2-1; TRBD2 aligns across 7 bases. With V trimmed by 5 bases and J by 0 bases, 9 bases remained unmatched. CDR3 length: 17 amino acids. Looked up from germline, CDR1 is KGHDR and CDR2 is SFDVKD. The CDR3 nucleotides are TGTGCCACCAGTGCCGGTAGCGGGTCGAGCTCCTACAATGAGCAGTTCTTC. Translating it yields CATSAGSGSSSYNEQFF.